The clone carrying this TCR beta chain occurred a few times. It was with a sample-barcoded 5' primer and a J-beta primer mix that a second PCR of about 6 to 12 cycles was run. Each sample provided no less than 2.5 million CDR3-containing paired-end reads. TCRdb analysed the 5' RACE reads with MiXCR anew, one entry per CDR3 protein. The sample gives about 720,000 distinct CDR3 sequences, 22% of which show up once; around 22% is in the top ten. These data originate in a study of blood T cells in healthy people across ages. The clonotype originates from a man aged 65-85 years in good health. Source material: blood.

DNA of the CDR3: TGTGCCAGCACCCGAAATGAGGGGACTAGCGGGCAAGAGACCCAGTACTTC. It specifies CASTRNEGTSGQETQYF. The genes are TRBV28 and TRBJ2-5; 12 bases agree with TRBD2. The trim removed 7 bases at V and 2 bases at J, leaving 11 bases unmatched. The CDR3 spans 17 residues. Germline CDR1 and CDR2: MDHEN and SYDVKM.